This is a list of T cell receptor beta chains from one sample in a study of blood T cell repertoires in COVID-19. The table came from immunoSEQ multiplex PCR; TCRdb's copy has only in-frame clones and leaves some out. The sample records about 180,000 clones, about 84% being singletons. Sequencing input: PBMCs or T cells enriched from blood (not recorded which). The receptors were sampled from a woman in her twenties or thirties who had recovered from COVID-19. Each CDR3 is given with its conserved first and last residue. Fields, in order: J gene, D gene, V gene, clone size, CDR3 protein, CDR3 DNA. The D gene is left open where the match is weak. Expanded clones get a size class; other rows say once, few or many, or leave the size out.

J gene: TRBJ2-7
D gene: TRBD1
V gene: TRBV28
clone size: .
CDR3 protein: CASSFQKPGQGTYEQYF
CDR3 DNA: TGTGCCAGCAGTTTCCAAAAACCGGGACAGGGGACCTACGAGCAGTACTTC

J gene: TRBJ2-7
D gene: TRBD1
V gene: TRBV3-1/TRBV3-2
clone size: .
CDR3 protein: CASSQTGTFLEQYF
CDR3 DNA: TGTGCCAGCAGCCAGACAGGGACCTTCCTCGAGCAGTACTTC

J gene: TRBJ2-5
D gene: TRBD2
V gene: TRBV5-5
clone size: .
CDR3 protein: CASSLLLPSGYQETQYF
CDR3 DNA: TGTGCCAGCAGCTTGCTTTTGCCTAGCGGGTATCAAGAGACCCAGTACTTC

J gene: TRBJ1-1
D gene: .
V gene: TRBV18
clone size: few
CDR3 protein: CASSQQNLNTEAFF
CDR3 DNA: TGTGCCAGCTCGCAACAGAATCTGAACACTGAAGCTTTCTTT

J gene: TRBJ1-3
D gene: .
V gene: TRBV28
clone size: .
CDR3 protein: CASSPRGLPSGNTIYF
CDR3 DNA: TGTGCCAGCTCCCCGCGGGGCCTGCCATCTGGAAACACCATATATTTT

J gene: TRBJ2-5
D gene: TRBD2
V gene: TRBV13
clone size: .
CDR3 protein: CASSSYPGLAGGQETQYF
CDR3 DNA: TGTGCCAGCAGCTCCTATCCGGGACTAGCGGGGGGGCAAGAGACCCAGTACTTC

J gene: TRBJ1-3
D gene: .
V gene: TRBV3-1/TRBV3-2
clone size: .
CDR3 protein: CASSQQGLAAGNTIYF
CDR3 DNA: TGTGCCAGCAGCCAGCAGGGGCTCGCGGCTGGAAACACCATATATTTT

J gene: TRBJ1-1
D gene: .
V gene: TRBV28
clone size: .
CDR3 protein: CASSFWTAVLMNTEAFF
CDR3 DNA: TGTGCCAGCAGTTTTTGGACAGCAGTTTTAATGAACACTGAAGCTTTCTTT

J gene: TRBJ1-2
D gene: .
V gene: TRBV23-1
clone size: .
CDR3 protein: CASSQFLGGYGYTF
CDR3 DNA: TGCGCCAGCAGTCAGTTCTTAGGCGGCTATGGCTACACCTTC

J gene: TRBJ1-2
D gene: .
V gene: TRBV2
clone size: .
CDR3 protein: CATQIVGYGYTF
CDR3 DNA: TGTGCTACACAGATCGTAGGTTATGGCTACACCTTC

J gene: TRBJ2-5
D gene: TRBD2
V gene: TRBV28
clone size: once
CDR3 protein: CASLLAGGETQYF
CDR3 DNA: TGTGCCAGCCTACTAGCGGGCGGAGAGACCCAGTACTTC

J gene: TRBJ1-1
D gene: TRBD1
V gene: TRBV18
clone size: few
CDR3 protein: CASSQGQSNTEAFF
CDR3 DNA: TGTGCCAGCTCACAGGGACAGAGTAACACTGAAGCTTTCTTT

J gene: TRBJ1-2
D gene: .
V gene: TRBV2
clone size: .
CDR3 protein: CASTPSPVGYTF
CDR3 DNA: TGTGCCAGCACCCCCTCGCCAGTTGGCTACACCTTC

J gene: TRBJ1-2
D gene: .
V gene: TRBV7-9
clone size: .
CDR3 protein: CASSLDSLYGYTF
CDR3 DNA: TGTGCCAGCAGCTTAGATAGCCTCTATGGCTACACCTTC

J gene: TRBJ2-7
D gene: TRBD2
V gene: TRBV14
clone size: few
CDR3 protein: CASSPYSGTYEQYF
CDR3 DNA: TGTGCCAGCAGCCCTTATAGCGGGACCTACGAGCAGTACTTC

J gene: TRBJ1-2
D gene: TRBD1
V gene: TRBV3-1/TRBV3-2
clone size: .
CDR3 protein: CASSQDIRDSYGYTF
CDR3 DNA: TGTGCCAGCAGCCAAGATATTAGGGACAGCTATGGCTACACCTTC

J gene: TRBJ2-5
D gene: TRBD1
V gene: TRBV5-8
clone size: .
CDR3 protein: CASSLGGRGRVRLQETQYF
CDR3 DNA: TGTGCCAGCAGCTTGGGAGGCAGGGGGCGCGTTCGGCTTCAAGAGACCCAGTACTTC

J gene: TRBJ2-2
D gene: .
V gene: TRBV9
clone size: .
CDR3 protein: CASSVVWPTGELFF
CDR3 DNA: TGTGCCAGCAGCGTAGTTTGGCCAACCGGGGAGCTGTTTTTT

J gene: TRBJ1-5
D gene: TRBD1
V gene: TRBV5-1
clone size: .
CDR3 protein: CASSFGQDQPQHF
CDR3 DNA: TGCGCCAGCAGCTTCGGACAGGATCAGCCCCAGCATTTT

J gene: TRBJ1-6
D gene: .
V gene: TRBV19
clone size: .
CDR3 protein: CASSPGQPNNSPLHF
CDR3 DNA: TGTGCCAGTAGTCCCGGACAGCCTAATAATTCACCCCTCCACTTT

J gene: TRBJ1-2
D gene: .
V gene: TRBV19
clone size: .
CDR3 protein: CASSSAQDLYGYTF
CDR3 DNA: TGTGCCAGTAGTTCGGCCCAGGATTTATATGGCTACACCTTC

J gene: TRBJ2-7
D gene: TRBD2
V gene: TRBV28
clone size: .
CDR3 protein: CASSPGTSVYEQYF
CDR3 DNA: TGTGCCAGCAGCCCCGGGACTAGCGTATACGAGCAGTACTTC

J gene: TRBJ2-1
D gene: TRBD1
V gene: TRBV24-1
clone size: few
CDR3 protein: CATGRTGYNEQFF
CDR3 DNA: TGTGCCACCGGACGGACAGGGTACAATGAGCAGTTCTTC

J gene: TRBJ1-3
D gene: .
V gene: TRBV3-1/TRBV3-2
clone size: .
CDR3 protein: CASSQDLTGSRNTIYF
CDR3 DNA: TGTGCCAGCAGCCAAGATTTAACAGGAAGTCGAAACACCATATATTTT

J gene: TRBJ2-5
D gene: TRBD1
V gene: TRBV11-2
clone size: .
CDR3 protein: CASSIGTGRPETQYF
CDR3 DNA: TGTGCCAGCAGCATCGGGACAGGGAGACCCGAGACCCAGTACTTC

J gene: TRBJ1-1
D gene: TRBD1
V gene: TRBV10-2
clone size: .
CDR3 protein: CASTNTGGTEAFF
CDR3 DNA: TGCGCCAGCACCAACACAGGGGGTACTGAAGCTTTCTTT

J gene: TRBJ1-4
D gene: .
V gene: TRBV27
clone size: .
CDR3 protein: CASSLEGEKLFF
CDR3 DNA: TGTGCCAGCAGTTTAGAGGGCGAAAAACTGTTTTTT

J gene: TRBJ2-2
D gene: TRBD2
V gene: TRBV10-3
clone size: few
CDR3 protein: CAIRFTSGSAGGELFF
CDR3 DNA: TGTGCCATCAGATTTACTAGCGGGAGTGCTGGCGGGGAGCTGTTTTTT

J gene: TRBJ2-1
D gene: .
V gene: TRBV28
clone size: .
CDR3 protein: CASSTVASSYNEQFF
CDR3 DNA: TGTGCCAGCAGTACCGTCGCGAGCTCCTACAATGAGCAGTTCTTC

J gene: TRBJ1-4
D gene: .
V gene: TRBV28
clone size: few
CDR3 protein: CASSLYNEKLFF
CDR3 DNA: TGTGCCAGCAGTTTGTATAATGAAAAACTGTTTTTT

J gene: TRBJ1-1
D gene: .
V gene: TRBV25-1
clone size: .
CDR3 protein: CASSEYFLDRASETEAFF
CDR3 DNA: TGTGCCAGCAGTGAATACTTCCTGGATAGAGCGAGTGAGACTGAAGCTTTCTTT

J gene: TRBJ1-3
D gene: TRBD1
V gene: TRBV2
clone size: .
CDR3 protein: CASSSERTGAGNTIYF
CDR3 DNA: TGTGCCAGCAGTAGCGAAAGGACAGGGGCTGGAAACACCATATATTTT

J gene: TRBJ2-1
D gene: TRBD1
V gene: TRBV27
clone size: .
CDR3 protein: CASSCGTGQGATAYNEQFF
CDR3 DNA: TGTGCCAGCAGTTGCGGGACGGGACAGGGGGCGACCGCCTACAATGAGCAGTTCTTC

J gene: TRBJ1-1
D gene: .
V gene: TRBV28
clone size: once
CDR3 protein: CASSAGMNTEAFF
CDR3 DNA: TGTGCCAGCAGTGCAGGGATGAACACTGAAGCTTTCTTT

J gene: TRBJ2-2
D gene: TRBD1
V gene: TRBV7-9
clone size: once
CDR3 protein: CASSLGPGTGNTGELFF
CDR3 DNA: TGTGCCAGCAGCTTAGGCCCCGGGACAGGGAACACCGGGGAGCTGTTTTTT

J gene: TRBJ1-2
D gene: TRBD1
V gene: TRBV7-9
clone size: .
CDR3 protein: CASSPRQGADNYGYTF
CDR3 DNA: TGTGCCAGCAGCCCTCGACAGGGGGCGGATAACTATGGCTACACCTTC

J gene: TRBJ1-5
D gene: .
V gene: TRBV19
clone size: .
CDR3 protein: CASSWAPSPTNQPQHF
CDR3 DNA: TGTGCCAGTAGTTGGGCCCCATCCCCTACAAATCAGCCCCAGCATTTT

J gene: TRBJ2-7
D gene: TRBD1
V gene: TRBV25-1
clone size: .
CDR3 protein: CASSEFLMTGEDEQYF
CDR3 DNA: TGTGCCAGCAGCGAATTCCTAATGACAGGGGAGGACGAGCAGTACTTC

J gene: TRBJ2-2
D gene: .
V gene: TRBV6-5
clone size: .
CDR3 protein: CASRRSDANTGELFF
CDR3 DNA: TGTGCCAGCAGACGGAGCGACGCGAACACCGGGGAGCTGTTTTTT

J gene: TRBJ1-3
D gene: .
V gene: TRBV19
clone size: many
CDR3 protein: CASSIEGDGNTIYF
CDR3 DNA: TGTGCCAGTAGTATTGAGGGAGACGGAAACACCATATATTTT